A selection of T cell receptor beta chains follows, all from one sample in a study of neurological immune-mediated disorders. TCRdb recomputed calls from the 5' RACE reads with MiXCR, one row per CDR3 protein. Here the sample spans fewer than 90,000 distinct CDR3 sequences, 10% being singletons. Source material: PBMCs. These receptors all come from a man aged 40-49 years in good health. Both conserved end residues are part of each CDR3. Each record gives: J gene, V gene, clone size, CDR3 protein. The listing skips clone size in some rows; elsewhere it reads once, few, many or a size class.

TRBJ2-7,TRBV11-2,many,CASSFGQAYEQYF
TRBJ2-7,TRBV7-2,many,CASSWTSGYEQYF
TRBJ2-3,TRBV12-3/TRBV12-4,many,CASSRGLAGAADTQYF
TRBJ2-1,TRBV30,.,CACSDVASGGEQFF
TRBJ1-1,TRBV20-1,many,CSARDRRGGTEAFF
TRBJ1-6,TRBV7-2,many,CASSLGDRGNSPLHF
TRBJ2-7,TRBV7-9,many,CASSSLQQARDEQYF
TRBJ2-1,TRBV29-1,many,CSVDRANEQFF
TRBJ2-3,TRBV20-1,many,CSARDGREWNTDTQYF
TRBJ1-2,TRBV5-1,.,CASSPPGYTF
TRBJ1-3,TRBV6-5,many,CASRQGANTIYF
TRBJ2-7,TRBV11-1,many,CASSLGQTYEQYF
TRBJ2-2,TRBV19,.,CASSPPAGTWELFF
TRBJ2-3,TRBV10-3,many,CAISDSGGTTDTQYF
TRBJ2-5,TRBV7-9,.,CASSLGPGRYF
TRBJ2-1,TRBV12-3/TRBV12-4,many,CASSLGGYGLNEQFF
TRBJ1-5,TRBV5-6,many,CASSFGTGISNQPQHF
TRBJ2-5,TRBV5-1,many,CASSLPSPSGRDLYF
TRBJ1-5,TRBV3-1,many,CASTQGASNQPQHF
TRBJ2-2,TRBV20-1,many,CSAPMANTGELFF
TRBJ1-1,TRBV15,many,CATSRDRDTEAFF
TRBJ2-3,TRBV5-1,many,CASSLVAGGLTDTQYF
TRBJ2-7,TRBV4-2,many,CASSQVNPGQHYEQYF
TRBJ2-7,TRBV20-1,many,CSARPGLAFYEQYF
TRBJ2-7,TRBV28,many,CASSPGPYEQYF
TRBJ1-1,TRBV11-2,many,CASIAGKMNTEAFF
TRBJ2-7,TRBV12-3/TRBV12-4,many,CASRRTGVYEQYF
TRBJ2-3,TRBV10-3,many,CAISEGMGQRTDTQYF
TRBJ2-7,TRBV29-1,many,CSVGMGNYEQYF
TRBJ2-6,TRBV7-3,many,CASRALSGANVLTF
TRBJ2-1,TRBV12-3/TRBV12-4,many,CASSLLAYNEQFF
TRBJ1-2,TRBV7-4,.,CAIARELSYGYTF
TRBJ1-4,TRBV30,.,CAWSVGPNEKLFF
TRBJ1-5,TRBV5-1,many,CASSSGQGNQPQHF
TRBJ1-6,TRBV9,many,CASSQVGGYNSPLHF
TRBJ2-1,TRBV20-1,many,CSASLPGIWEQFF
TRBJ2-5,TRBV5-1,many,CASSPGPPLSKTQYF
TRBJ2-6,TRBV6-1,many,CASSRTRRFSGANVLTF
TRBJ1-3,TRBV6-5,many,CASSRDKRNTIYF
TRBJ1-4,TRBV7-2,.,CASRTGPLRRKLFF
TRBJ2-1,TRBV5-5,many,CASSLGKNRGF
TRBJ2-3,TRBV5-8,many,CASSDGTYTDTQYF
TRBJ2-1,TRBV20-1,.,CSAREGSSGVIRGQFF
TRBJ2-1,TRBV5-1,many,CASSLVQGAFYNEQFF